The 3 T cell receptor beta chains presented below share a single source sample, sequenced in a study of T-cell reconstitution after alpha-beta-depleted transplantation in children. During its preparation, the TCRbeta library received unique molecular identifiers. TCRdb fed the PCR reads into MiXCR, producing one record per CDR3 protein. The data contain fewer than 1 million distinct CDR3 sequences, less than 20% of them singletons. Specimen: PBMCs, mostly from graft donor cells, collected 360 days after TCRalphabeta/CD19-depleted stem cell transplant. These receptors came from a male patient aged 5 to 17 who had a stem cell transplant for acute lymphoblastic leukemia, so the T cells may come from the graft donor.

This clonotype has more than one count but fewer than ten. The chain carries TRBV7-9 and TRBJ1-2; D not certain. Germline CDR1 is SEHNR and CDR2 is FQNEAQ (reference sequence). CDR3 length: 15 amino acids. Trimming took 1 base from V and 8 from J, leaving 17 bases between them. The CDR3 nucleotides read TGTGCCAGCAGCTTAGGAGAGGTGACGATGGAGGGCTACACCTTC. It yields the protein CASSLGEVTMEGYTF.

The J gene is TRBJ2-7, the V gene TRBV5-6; D uncertain. V was pared by 1 base and J by 5 bases, with 7 bases between. The germline V gene has CDR1 SGHDT and CDR2 YYEEEE. The CDR3 extends over 12 amino acids. The CDR3 is CASSLTVDEQYF. CDR3 in DNA: TGTGCCAGCAGCTTGACAGTCGACGAGCAGTACTTC.

A few counts support this clonotype. DNA of the CDR3: TGTGCCAGCAGTCCGCTGTCGGTCAGGGTGAGCACTGAAGCTTTCTTT. Protein sequence: CASSPLSVRVSTEAFF. This rearrangement joins TRBV27 to TRBJ1-1; TRBD1 is a possible D gene (5 bases). This CDR3 has 16 amino acids. Germline V gene data show CDR1 as MNHEY and CDR2 as SMNVEV (reference sequence). Trimming shortened V by 5 bases and J by 4 bases, and 20 bases separated the two germline ends.